This T cell receptor (beta chain) was recovered during a study of blood T cell repertoires in COVID-19. Study context: T cells, B-cell-depleted T cells, or PBMCs provided the cDNA or gDNA that served as material.

Germline CDR1 and CDR2: SNHLY and FYNNEI. J gave up 6 bases and V 5 bases, and 5 bases lay outside the gene matches. The CDR3 spans 14 residues. Ages ranged from roughly 18 to 100 years, with residence in about two dozen US areas. As originally analysed: From reference gene primer amplification, estimates of nucleated cell counts were derived. Some clones are missing from TCRdb's copy, which holds only in-frame ones; the method was immunoSEQ multiplex PCR. D and trimming were read from the DNA, whereas the V and J calls and clone size are those reported in that table. The profile shows around 290,000 clones, approximately 90% of them singletons.

The source material was PBMCs or T cells enriched from blood (not recorded which). The clonotype comes from a woman younger than 45 who had recovered from COVID-19. The chain links TRBV2 to TRBJ1-2, with 11 nucleotides matching TRBD1. The CDR3 spells CASSLGTGGNGYTF. The CDR3 DNA is TGTGCCAGCAGTCTCGGGACAGGGGGTAATGGCTACACCTTC.